This T cell receptor (beta chain) was recorded in a study of CD8 T cells in ankylosing spondylitis. This CDR3 contains 14 residues. The V gene lost 4 bases and the J gene lost 3 bases, with 10 bases spanning the gap. This clonotype was counted ten times or more. TCRdb reanalysed the 5' RACE reads using MiXCR and keeps one entry per CDR3 protein. The sample has 15,000 to 20,000 distinct CDR3 sequences, roughly 8% seen once; the top ten hold less than 40%. The chain couples TRBV12-3 or TRBV12-4 to TRBJ1-3; D is perhaps TRBD1 (5 bases). This receptor was taken from a male donor with ankylosing spondylitis or in good health (not recorded which). Sequenced material: blood. The DNA for the CDR3 is TGTGCCAGCAGTTCCGGGACGTTTGGAAACACCATATATTTT. It yields the protein CASSSGTFGNTIYF.